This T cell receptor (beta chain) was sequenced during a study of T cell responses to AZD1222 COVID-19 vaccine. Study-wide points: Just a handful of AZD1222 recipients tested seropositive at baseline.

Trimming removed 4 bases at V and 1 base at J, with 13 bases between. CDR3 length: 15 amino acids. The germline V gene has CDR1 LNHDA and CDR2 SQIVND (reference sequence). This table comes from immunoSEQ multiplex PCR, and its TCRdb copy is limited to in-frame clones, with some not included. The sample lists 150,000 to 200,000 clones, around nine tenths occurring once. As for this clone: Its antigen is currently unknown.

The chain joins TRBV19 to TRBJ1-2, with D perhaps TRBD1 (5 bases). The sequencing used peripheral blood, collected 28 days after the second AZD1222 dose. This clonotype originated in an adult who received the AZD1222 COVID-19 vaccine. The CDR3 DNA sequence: TGTGCCAGTAGTAGCCGGGACGTCTTTAACTATGGCTACACCTTC. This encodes CASSSRDVFNYGYTF.